In its sample, the clone carrying this T cell receptor (beta chain) was seen a few times. The sample comes from a study of identical twins. TCRdb ran MiXCR on the 5' RACE reads and lists one entry per CDR3 protein. Among approximately 1.8 million distinct CDR3 sequences listed, about 30% were seen once. The germline CDR1 and CDR2 sequences are SGDLS and YYNGEE. The trim removed 0 bases at V and 1 base at J, leaving 5 bases unmatched. CDR3 size: 16 residues. Sequencing was done on a sample of cord blood. This chain connects TRBV9 to TRBJ2-3; 7 bases map to TRBD2. The TCR was taken from a newborn girl in good health. The CDR3 coding sequence is TGTGCCAGCAGCGTAGAGGGAGGGCCCCGCACAGATACGCAGTATTTT. As protein: CASSVEGGPRTDTQYF. Drawing the rest from reference TRBV9 and TRBJ2-3, the complete variable domain is DSGVTQTPKHLITATGQRVTLRCSPRSGDLSVYWYQQSLDQGLQFLIQYYNGEERAKGNILERFSAQQFPDLHSELNLSSLELGDSALYFCASSVEGGPRTDTQYFGPGTRLTVL.